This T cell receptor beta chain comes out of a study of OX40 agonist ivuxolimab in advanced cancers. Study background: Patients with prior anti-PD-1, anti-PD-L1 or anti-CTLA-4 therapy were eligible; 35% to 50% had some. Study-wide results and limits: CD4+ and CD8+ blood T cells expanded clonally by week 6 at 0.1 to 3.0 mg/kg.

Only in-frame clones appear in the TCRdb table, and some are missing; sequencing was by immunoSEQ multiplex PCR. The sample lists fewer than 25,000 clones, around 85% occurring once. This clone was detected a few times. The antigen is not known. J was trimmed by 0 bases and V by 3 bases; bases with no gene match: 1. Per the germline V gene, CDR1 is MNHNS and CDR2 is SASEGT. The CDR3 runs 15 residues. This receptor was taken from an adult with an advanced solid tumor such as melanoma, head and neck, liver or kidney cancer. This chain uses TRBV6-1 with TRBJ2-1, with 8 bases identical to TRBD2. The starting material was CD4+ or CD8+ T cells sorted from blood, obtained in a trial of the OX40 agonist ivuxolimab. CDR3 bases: TGTGCCAGCAGTGACGCGGGAGGCTCCTACAATGAGCAGTTCTTC. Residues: CASSDAGGSYNEQFF.